Shown below are 3 T cell receptor beta chains from a single sample sequenced in a study of PD-1 blockade in classical Hodgkin lymphoma. Regarding time point: cycle 4 day 1 (C4D1), after more than 5 weeks of nivolumab. Patients all relapsed after autologous stem cell transplantation, and there was variation in brentuximab vedotin exposure. The protocol was immunoSEQ multiplex PCR, while the TCRdb copy is restricted to in-frame clones and leaves out a portion. The sample carries tens of thousands of clones, about 89% recorded once. This sample comprised peripheral blood mononuclear cells (PBMCs), obtained before the fourth cycle of nivolumab. The receptors were sampled from a human donor with classical Hodgkin lymphoma.

The rearrangement links TRBV10-3 to TRBJ1-1; the D is unclear. The V gene's germline CDR1 is ENHRY and CDR2 SYGVKD. V lost 10 bases to trimming and J lost 1 base, with 13 bases between them. This CDR3 has 13 residues. The CDR3 coding sequence is TGTGCCACTACCGGACCGGCGAACACTGAAGCTTTCTTT. Translating it yields CATTGPANTEAFF.

This sequence joins TRBV9 and TRBJ2-3; D is possibly TRBD2 (5 bases). Germline values: CDR1 SGDLS, CDR2 YYNGEE. V shed 0 bases and J shed 2 bases, with 10 bases lying between them. This CDR3 has 15 amino acids. CDR3 region: CASSVVEEPTDTQYF. The DNA for the CDR3 is TGTGCCAGCAGCGTAGTGGAGGAGCCCACAGATACGCAGTATTTT.

This chain uses TRBV9 with TRBJ2-3; TRBD2 agrees at 11 bases. Losses at the gene ends were 0 bases for V and 6 bases for J; bases not matched to a gene: 6. CDR1 is SGDLS and CDR2 is YYNGEE in the germline V gene. The CDR3 spans 16 residues. The CDR3 coding sequence is TGTGCCAGCAGCGTAGGTAGCGGGGGGGTTTCGGATACGCAGTATTTT. It yields the protein CASSVGSGGVSDTQYF.